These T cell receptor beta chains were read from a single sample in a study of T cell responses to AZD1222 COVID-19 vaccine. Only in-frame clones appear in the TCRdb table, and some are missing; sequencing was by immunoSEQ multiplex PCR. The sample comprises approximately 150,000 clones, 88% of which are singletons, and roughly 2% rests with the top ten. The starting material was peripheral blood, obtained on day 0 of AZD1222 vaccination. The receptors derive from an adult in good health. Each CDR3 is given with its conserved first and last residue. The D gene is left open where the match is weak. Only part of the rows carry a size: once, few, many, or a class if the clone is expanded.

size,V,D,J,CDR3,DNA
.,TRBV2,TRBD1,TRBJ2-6,CASTLDRGWSGANVLTF,TGTGCCAGCACCTTAGACAGGGGTTGGTCTGGGGCCAACGTCCTGACTTTC
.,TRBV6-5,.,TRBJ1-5,CASSRGLDSNQPQHF,TGTGCCAGCTCCCGGGGCTTAGATAGCAATCAGCCCCAGCATTTT
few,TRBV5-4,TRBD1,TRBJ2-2,CASSIRQGSGELFF,TGTGCCAGCAGCATAAGACAGGGGTCCGGGGAGCTGTTTTTT
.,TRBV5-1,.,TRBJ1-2,CASSTGTFHYTF,TGCGCCAGCAGCACCGGGACATTCCACTACACCTTC
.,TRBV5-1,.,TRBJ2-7,CASSLVHNYEQYF,TGCGCCAGCAGCTTGGTCCATAACTACGAGCAGTACTTC
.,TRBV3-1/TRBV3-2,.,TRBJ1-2,CASSHGQSTGGYTF,TGTGCCAGCAGCCATGGACAGAGTACGGGTGGCTACACCTTC
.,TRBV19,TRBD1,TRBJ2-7,CASSIDRGAYEQYF,TGTGCCAGTAGTATCGACAGGGGCGCCTACGAGCAGTACTTC
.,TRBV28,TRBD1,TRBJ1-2,CASSWGQSYYGYTF,TGTGCCAGCAGTTGGGGACAGTCATACTATGGCTACACCTTC
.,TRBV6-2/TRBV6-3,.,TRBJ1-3,CASRPNGGSGNTIYF,TGTGCCAGCAGACCTAATGGAGGGTCTGGGAACACCATATATTTT
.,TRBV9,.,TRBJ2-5,CASSAWDLETQYF,TGTGCCAGCAGCGCCTGGGACTTAGAGACCCAGTACTTC
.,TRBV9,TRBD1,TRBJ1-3,CASSATGVNTIYF,TGTGCCAGCAGCGCGACAGGGGTAAACACCATATATTTT
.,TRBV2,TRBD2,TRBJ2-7,CASSDGAGIPYEQYF,TGTGCCAGCAGTGATGGAGCGGGGATACCGTACGAGCAGTACTTC
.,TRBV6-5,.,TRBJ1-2,CASSRDKGWDYGYTF,TGTGCCAGCAGCCGTGACAAGGGCTGGGACTATGGCTACACCTTC
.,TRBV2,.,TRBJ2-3,CASSLHDTQYF,TGTGCCAGCAGTCTCCACGATACGCAGTATTTT